This T cell receptor (beta chain) was sequenced in a study of regulatory T cells in long-lasting Graves disease. This clonotype was observed a few times. A far larger clone is only one base removed, so a read error is likely. CDR1 SEHNR and CDR2 FQNEAQ come from the germline V gene (reference sequence). The trim removed 1 base at V and 6 bases at J, leaving 2 bases unmatched. CDR3 length equals 14 residues. Time point here: newly diagnosed GD, antithyroid drugs for less than 3 months. Isolated PBMC RNA provided the starting material for the TCR library. CDR3 regions were amplified by Arm-PCR using iRepertoire HTBI primers to build TCR beta libraries. A single record per CDR3 protein comes from TCRdb applying MiXCR to the multiplex PCR reads. The sample lists under 250,000 distinct CDR3 sequences; 20% to 25% were seen once.

The receptor comes from a female donor with Graves disease. V is TRBV7-9 and J is TRBJ2-7, with 11 positions matching TRBD1. The material sequenced was peripheral blood mononuclear cells (PBMCs), taken at new diagnosis, from a patient treated with antithyroid drugs. The CDR3 here is CASSLGTGGFEQYF. CDR3 coding DNA: TGTGCCAGCAGCTTAGGGACAGGGGGCTTCGAGCAGTACTTC. Complete variable domain (other parts from reference TRBV7-9 and TRBJ2-7): DTGVSQNPRHKITKRGQNVTFRCDPISEHNRLYWYRQTLGQGPEFLTYFQNEAQLEKSRLLSDRFSAERPKGSFSTLEIQRTEQGDSAMYLCASSLGTGGFEQYFGPGTRLTVT.